The source of this T cell receptor beta chain is a study of blood T cell repertoires in COVID-19. Overall study: Sources were T cells, B-cell-depleted T cells, or PBMCs; the material itself was cDNA or gDNA.

Germline loops: CDR1 LGHDT, CDR2 YNNKEL (reference sequence). V was shortened by 4 bases and J by 2 bases, with 12 bases between the two germline ends. The CDR3 has 15 amino acids. In the authors' methods: Estimation of nucleated cell counts relied on the amplification of reference gene primers. Libraries were prepared by immunoSEQ multiplex PCR; TCRdb keeps only in-frame clonotypes and omits some of them. V and J calls and clone size are as listed in that table; D and trimming were resolved from the DNA. Among around 320,000 clones listed, nearly 90% were seen once. Those enrolled, adults aged roughly 18 to 95 years, came from some 25 US areas. Cohort placement rested on clinical history that participants reported themselves.

The chain employs TRBV3-1 (or the pseudogene TRBV3-2) and TRBJ1-3; D gene uncertain. This clonotype originated in a woman between 18 and 30 years old with acute COVID-19. The sequencing input was PBMCs or T cells enriched from blood (not recorded which). CDR3 residues: CASSPGLAAGNTIYF. The CDR3 DNA is TGTGCCAGCAGCCCCGGTCTGGCGGCTGGAAACACCATATATTTT.